These 30 T cell receptor beta chains were sequenced from one sample in a study of cytomegalovirus exposure and HLA in healthy donors. The PCR contained 60 Vbeta and 13 Jbeta primers. Only in-frame clones appear in the TCRdb table, and some are missing; sequencing was by immunoSEQ multiplex PCR. The profile shows around 200,000 clones, 75% to 85% of them singletons. Sequencing input: PBMCs. Receptors were obtained from a young woman in good health and CMV-seronegative.

Only one count was recorded for this clone. The rearrangement joins TRBV5-1 to TRBJ1-2; the match to TRBD1 covers 8 bases. Trimming cost V 4 bases and J 8 bases; bases outside gene matches: 13. Germline lookup yields CDR1 SGHRS and CDR2 YFSETQ. The CDR3 contains 15 residues. CDR3 protein: CASSPGPGQGRGYTF. The CDR3 DNA sequence: TGCGCCAGCAGCCCGGGGCCCGGACAGGGCCGAGGCTACACCTTC.

This clone turned up a few times. V usage is TRBV19 and J usage is TRBJ1-1, with 8 bases lining up with TRBD1. This CDR3 has 18 residues. V shed 5 bases and J 0 bases; nucleotides not matched to a gene: 14. The germline gives CDR1 LNHDA, CDR2 SQIVND (reference sequence). The CDR3 here is CASSVTRDRRLVNTEAFF. Here the CDR3 DNA reads TGTGCCAGTAGTGTCACTCGGGACAGGAGGTTGGTGAACACTGAAGCTTTCTTT.

The chain carries TRBV6-1 and TRBJ2-4; D might be TRBD1 (5 bases). CDR1 is MNHNS, CDR2 SASEGT, per germline. Trimming removed 6 bases from V and 3 bases from J, with 12 bases in between. The CDR3 has 14 residues. The CDR3 sequence is CASSSRQYKNIQYF. In DNA, the CDR3 is TGTGCCAGCAGCTCCCGACAGTACAAAAACATTCAGTACTTC.

The CDR3 bases are TGCGCCAGCAGCTGGACAGGGCCGAACACCGGGGAGCTGTTTTTT. Translating it yields CASSWTGPNTGELFF. This chain uses TRBV5-1 with TRBJ2-2, with 8 bases that match TRBD1. The trim removed 3 bases at V and 0 bases at J, leaving 1 base unmatched. CDR1 and CDR2 (germline): SGHRS, YFSETQ. This CDR3 spans 15 amino acids.

V usage is TRBV5-1 and J usage is TRBJ2-3; D is perhaps TRBD2 (6 bases). CDR1 SGHRS and CDR2 YFSETQ come from the germline V gene. V was trimmed by 6 bases and J by 0 bases, leaving 17 bases between them. This CDR3 has 16 amino acids. The CDR3 sequence is CASNPRPGTSTDTQYF. For the CDR3, the DNA is TGCGCCAGCAACCCCCGACCGGGGACTAGCACAGATACGCAGTATTTT.

The sample holds a few counts of this clone. CDR3 loop: CASPRQNSTQYF. In nucleotides, the CDR3 is TGTGCCAGCCCTAGACAGAATTCGACCCAGTACTTC. The rearrangement uses TRBV27 and TRBJ2-5; a weak D match, TRBD1 (5 bases). Trimming cost V 8 bases and J 7 bases, with 14 bases left between them. Germline V gene data show CDR1 as MNHEY and CDR2 as SMNVEV (reference sequence). CDR3 length equals 12 residues.

The chain carries TRBV28 and TRBJ1-5; tentative D call: TRBD1 (5 bases). There are 14 residues in the CDR3. Trimming removed 5 bases at V and 4 bases at J, with 12 bases between. Germline CDR1 and CDR2: MDHEN and SYDVKM. The CDR3 spells CASSTEGRNQPQHF. CDR3 nucleotide sequence: TGTGCCAGCAGTACGGAGGGGCGTAATCAGCCCCAGCATTTT.

The genes are TRBV19 and TRBJ2-1, with 8 positions matching TRBD2. The germline V gene has CDR1 LNHDA and CDR2 SQIVND (reference sequence). The CDR3 contains 15 residues. Losses at the gene ends were 3 bases for V and 8 bases for J; bases not matched to a gene: 9. The DNA of the CDR3 is TGTGCCAGTAGTATGTTTGGAGCGGGAGAGGATGAGCAGTTCTTC. Encoded protein: CASSMFGAGEDEQFF. The whole variable domain, filled in from reference TRBV19 and TRBJ2-1, reads DGGITQSPKYLFRKEGQNVTLSCEQNLNHDAMYWYRQDPGQGLRLIYYSQIVNDFQKGDIAEGYSVSREKKESFPLTVTSAQKNPTAFYLCASSMFGAGEDEQFFGPGTRLTVL.

This chain uses TRBV28 with TRBJ2-6; D possibly corresponds to TRBD1 (5 bases). V lost 2 bases and J 0 bases, leaving 8 bases between the germline ends. This CDR3 has 16 residues. In germline, CDR1 is MDHEN, CDR2 SYDVKM. This CDR3 is CASSLDRSSGANVLTF. DNA for the CDR3: TGTGCCAGCAGTTTAGACAGAAGCTCTGGGGCCAACGTCCTGACTTTC.

This clone was recorded once. The genes are TRBV28 and TRBJ1-1, with a weak D call TRBD1 (6 bases). The CDR3 loop spans 13 amino acids. Trimming left V 5 bases short and J 1 base short, with 8 bases between. The germline CDR1 and CDR2 sequences are MDHEN and SYDVKM. The CDR3 DNA is TGTGCCAGCAGTGGGACACCGAACACTGAAGCTTTCTTT. It encodes CASSGTPNTEAFF.

The gene calls are TRBV27 and TRBJ1-2; a possible D gene is TRBD1 (5 bases). Trimming stripped 5 bases from V and 5 bases from J, with 6 bases between. The CDR3 covers 11 residues. Germline V gene data show CDR1 as MNHEY and CDR2 as SMNVEV (reference sequence). The CDR3 sequence is CASSDSYGYTF. In DNA, the CDR3 is TGTGCCAGCAGTGACAGTTATGGCTACACCTTC.

The J gene is TRBJ1-1, the V gene TRBV4-1; D unresolved. Deletions cut 4 bases from V and 5 bases from J, with 11 bases between. Germline V gene sequence: CDR1 MGHRA, CDR2 YSYEKL. This CDR3 is built from 13 residues. The CDR3 here is CASSLTGRTEAFF. In DNA, the CDR3 is TGCGCCAGCAGCCTAACGGGGAGGACTGAAGCTTTCTTT.

The rearrangement links TRBV19 to TRBJ2-5; tentatively, D is TRBD1 (6 bases). Germline-derived CDR1 and CDR2 are LNHDA and SQIVND (reference sequence). V lost 4 bases and J lost 2, with 17 bases in between. The length of the CDR3 is 16 residues. The CDR3 nucleotides read TGTGCCAGTAGTACACAGGGTAGGAGTAAGCAAGAGACCCAGTACTTC. Amino acid sequence: CASSTQGRSKQETQYF.

The chain employs TRBV5-1 and TRBJ1-2, with TRBD1 identical over 10 bases. The ends lost 4 bases at V and 8 bases at J; junction bases unmatched: 17. The CDR3 totals 17 residues. Germline CDR1 reads SGHRS; CDR2 reads YFSETQ. The CDR3: CASSDLPEGQGPKGYTF. Written as DNA, the CDR3 is TGCGCCAGCAGCGACCTACCGGAGGGACAGGGGCCAAAAGGCTACACCTTC.

The V call is TRBV19, the J call TRBJ2-3; no clear D gene. The V end was cut by 5 bases, the J end by 0 bases, with 6 bases between. This CDR3 comprises 13 residues. Germline lookup yields CDR1 LNHDA and CDR2 SQIVND (reference sequence). CDR3 sequence reads: CASSSSSTDTQYF. The DNA of the CDR3 is TGTGCCAGTAGTTCCTCTAGCACAGATACGCAGTATTTT.

CDR3 sequence: CASSVGGMGTPYEQYF. The CDR3 region has the DNA TGTGCCAGCAGCGTAGGAGGTATGGGGACTCCCTACGAGCAGTACTTC. The chain combines TRBV9 with TRBJ2-7; a weak D match, TRBD2 (6 bases). CDR3 length equals 16 residues. V was clipped by 0 bases and J by 2 bases, with 15 bases between them. CDR1 SGDLS and CDR2 YYNGEE come from the germline V gene.

The table lists this clone with a count of one. The J gene is TRBJ2-1, the V gene TRBV18; 7 bases fit TRBD2. The germline CDR1 and CDR2 sequences are KGHSH and LQKENI. The CDR3 is 14 amino acids. J gave up 10 bases and V 6 bases, and 12 bases lay outside the gene matches. CDR3 bases: TGTGCCAGCTCCCAAGGGGAGGGGTGGTACGAGCAGTTCTTC. It specifies CASSQGEGWYEQFF. The full variable domain, completed using reference TRBV18 and TRBJ2-1, is NAGVMQNPRHLVRRRGQEARLRCSPMKGHSHVYWYRQLPEEGLKFMVYLQKENIIDESGMPKERFSAEFPKEGPSILRIQQVVRGDSAAYFCASSQGEGWYEQFFGPGTRLTVL.

Here the CDR3 DNA reads TGTGCCAGCAGCCAGACAGGGATAATAGGAGCCTCACCCCTCCACTTT. It codes for CASSQTGIIGASPLHF. The chain couples TRBV14 to TRBJ1-6; TRBD1 matches 7 bases. Germline trimming cut 3 bases from V and 10 bases from J; bases unmatched to any gene: 12. The CDR3 spans 16 residues. Germline CDR1 and CDR2: SGHDN and FVKESK.

V gene TRBV7-9 combines with J gene TRBJ2-7; D not resolved. V lost 5 bases and J 2 bases, leaving 7 bases between the germline ends. Germline-derived CDR1 and CDR2 are SEHNR and FQNEAQ (reference sequence). The CDR3 runs 12 residues. The CDR3 is CASSLLTYEQYF. The CDR3 DNA reads TGTGCCAGCAGCCTCCTAACCTACGAGCAGTACTTC.

The V and J genes are TRBV27 and TRBJ2-7; D is perhaps TRBD2 (5 bases). The CDR3 has 13 residues. The germline V and J ends were trimmed by 3 bases and 5 bases, with 11 bases remaining between them. From germline, CDR1 is MNHEY and CDR2 SMNVEV (reference sequence). The CDR3 DNA is TGTGCCAGCAGTTTTGGTCTAGCAAACGAGCAGTACTTC. Its translation: CASSFGLANEQYF.

V gene TRBV7-9 combines with J gene TRBJ2-7, with a weak D call TRBD2 (5 bases). This CDR3 has 11 amino acids. V lost 5 bases to trimming and J lost 7 bases, with 9 bases between them. Germline CDR1 SEHNR, CDR2 FQNEAQ (reference sequence). CDR3 loop: CASSASLEQYF. The DNA for the CDR3 is TGTGCCAGCAGCGCTAGCCTGGAGCAGTACTTC.

This clone was seen only once. One end of the junction is discordant with germline, which a read error may explain. The chain uses TRBV18 and TRBJ2-3; tentative D call: TRBD2 (6 bases). This CDR3 region has 14 residues. CDR1 is KGHSH, CDR2 LQKENI, per germline. In DNA form, the CDR3 reads TGTGCCAGCTCCCCACGGCGGGACACAGATACGCAGTATTTT. Translated: CASSPRRDTDTQYF.

The chain combines TRBV7-2 with TRBJ2-5; 7 nucleotides line up with TRBD1. With 1 base clipped from V and 2 bases from J, the junction kept 4 bases outside the gene matches. The CDR3 is 15 residues long. Germline values: CDR1 SGHTA, CDR2 FQGNSA. The CDR3 DNA is TGTGCCAGCAGCTTAGTATCGGGACAGCAAGAGACCCAGTACTTC. Translation gives CASSLVSGQQETQYF.

V usage is TRBV7-6 and J usage is TRBJ1-5; D uncertain. Germline CDR1 SGHVS, CDR2 FNYEAQ. The CDR3 spans 15 residues. V was cut by 4 bases and J by 6 bases, with 16 bases left in between. CDR3 in amino acids: CASSWHRGRSQPQHF. CDR3 nucleotides: TGTGCCAGCAGCTGGCATAGAGGCCGTAGTCAGCCCCAGCATTTT.

This chain joins TRBV18 and TRBJ2-5; 7 positions agree with TRBD2. The trim removed 1 base at V and 2 bases at J, leaving 4 bases unmatched. Germline V gene sequence: CDR1 KGHSH, CDR2 LQKENI. The CDR3 length is 15 residues. In nucleotides, the CDR3 is TGTGCCAGCTCACCACGGGGGGGAGATCAAGAGACCCAGTACTTC. This codes for CASSPRGGDQETQYF.

This sequence joins TRBV11-2 and TRBJ2-1; 8 bases align to TRBD2. The CDR3 has 17 amino acids. Trimming took 5 bases from V and 7 from J; bases not matched to a gene: 16. Germline V gives CDR1 SGHAT, CDR2 FQNNGV. The CDR3 loop is CASSQLRGTSLVNEQFF. The CDR3 region has the DNA TGTGCCAGCAGCCAACTACGGGGGACTAGTCTCGTTAATGAGCAGTTCTTC.

CDR3 nucleotide sequence: TGTGCCACCAGCCGTCCCCGGGGCCCGACTAGCGGGAGAGTGTATTTT. Translation: CATSRPRGPTSGRVYF. The rearrangement links TRBV15 to TRBJ2-3; 12 bases line up with TRBD2. In germline, CDR1 is LNHNV, CDR2 YYDKDF (reference sequence). The CDR3 covers 16 residues. Germline trimming cut 5 bases from V and 14 bases from J; bases unmatched to any gene: 17.

The chain is built from TRBV5-1 and TRBJ1-2, with TRBD1 as a possible D gene (5 bases). This CDR3 region has 14 residues. The germline V gene encodes CDR1 SGHRS and CDR2 YFSETQ. Trimming pared 4 bases from V and 2 bases from J, leaving 12 bases between. The CDR3 sequence is CASSPSGENYGYTF. In nucleotides, the CDR3 is TGCGCCAGCAGCCCCTCGGGGGAAAACTATGGCTACACCTTC. The full variable domain, rest sourced from reference TRBV5-1 and TRBJ1-2, is KAGVTQTPRYLIKTRGQQVTLSCSPISGHRSVSWYQQTPGQGLQFLFEYFSETQRNKGNFPGRFSGRQFSNSRSEMNVSTLELGDSALYLCASSPSGENYGYTFGSGTRLTVV.

This chain's CDR3 is CASRFSLGQLEAFF. In nucleotides, the CDR3 is TGCGCCAGCAGATTCTCCCTCGGACAGCTAGAAGCTTTCTTT. The genes are TRBV5-1 and TRBJ1-1, with a possible D match to TRBD1 (6 bases). Germline values: CDR1 SGHRS, CDR2 YFSETQ. V was shortened by 5 bases and J by 8 bases, with 19 bases between the two germline ends. The CDR3 extends over 14 amino acids.

The rearrangement links TRBV9 to TRBJ1-1, with 8 bases that match TRBD1. The J segment lost 1 base and the V segment lost 4 bases, leaving 6 bases of the junction unmatched. The CDR3 totals 15 residues. Germline V CDR1 and CDR2: SGDLS, YYNGEE. This chain's CDR3 is CASSITGTGNTEAFF. The CDR3 coding sequence is TGTGCCAGCAGCATAACCGGGACAGGGAACACTGAAGCTTTCTTT.